The clone carrying this TCR beta chain was counted many times. Its antigen is currently unknown. The length of the CDR3 is 16 residues. Trimming removed 1 base at V and 2 bases at J, with 11 bases between. The V gene's germline CDR1 is MGHRA and CDR2 YSYEKL. The TCR beta profiling, which covered VDJ combination and CDR3 sequence, was carried out using genomic DNA as the template. TCRdb fed the reads into MiXCR, producing one record per CDR3 protein. In the table there are 60,000 or so distinct CDR3 sequences, about 56% of which are singletons. The entry originates in a study of CD8+CD57+ T cells in acquired aplastic anemia. For the study at large: Sorting CD4+ and CD8+ cells gave DNA averaging approximately 3 ug. The study obtained 8.5 million to 12 million reads on average for CD4+ cells from healthy donors. Points from the study as a whole: Patients showed no significant difference from controls in CD8+ Simpson's diversity. A set of 25 to 30 CD8+ CDR3 sequences was shared between patients and controls, and these sequences appeared highly expressed in patients.

V is TRBV4-1 and J is TRBJ1-4; D gene uncertain. The TCR comes from a human donor in good health, serving as a control. The sample consisted of sorted CD4+, CD8+, or CD8+CD57+ T cells (not recorded which) from PBMCs. CDR3 nucleotide sequence: TGCGCCAGCAGCCAAGGAGCGGGGAGGACTAATGAAAAACTGTTTTTT. As protein: CASSQGAGRTNEKLFF.